The clone carrying this TCR beta chain showed up just a few times. The antigen is undetermined. This CDR3 has 16 amino acids. Germline values: CDR1 SEHNR, CDR2 FQNEAQ (reference sequence). V was shortened by 6 bases and J by 5 bases, with 20 bases between the two germline ends. The record originates from a study of T cells after yellow fever vaccination. In making TCR cDNA, 5'RACE template switching added a universal primer site and UMIs to it. TCRdb itself ran the 5' RACE reads through MiXCR, one entry per CDR3 protein. Of about 130,000 distinct CDR3 sequences listed, almost 9% are singletons. Findings and limits, study-wide: Post-booster samples contained most primary-vaccination clones (approximately 96% CD4, about 90% CD8). Secondary responses were weaker yet peaked faster, day 5 versus 15.

This material consisted of CD8+ T cells sorted from PBMCs, taken on the day of the yellow fever booster vaccination. The chain recombines TRBV7-9 with TRBJ2-1, with a weak D call TRBD1 (5 bases). This clonotype was sampled from a man between 18 and 35 years old who received the YFV17D yellow fever vaccine. The CDR3 DNA reads as TGTGCCAGCAGTTGGTGGGGCAGTACACTGAACAATGAGCAGTTCTTC. Translating gives CASSWWGSTLNNEQFF.